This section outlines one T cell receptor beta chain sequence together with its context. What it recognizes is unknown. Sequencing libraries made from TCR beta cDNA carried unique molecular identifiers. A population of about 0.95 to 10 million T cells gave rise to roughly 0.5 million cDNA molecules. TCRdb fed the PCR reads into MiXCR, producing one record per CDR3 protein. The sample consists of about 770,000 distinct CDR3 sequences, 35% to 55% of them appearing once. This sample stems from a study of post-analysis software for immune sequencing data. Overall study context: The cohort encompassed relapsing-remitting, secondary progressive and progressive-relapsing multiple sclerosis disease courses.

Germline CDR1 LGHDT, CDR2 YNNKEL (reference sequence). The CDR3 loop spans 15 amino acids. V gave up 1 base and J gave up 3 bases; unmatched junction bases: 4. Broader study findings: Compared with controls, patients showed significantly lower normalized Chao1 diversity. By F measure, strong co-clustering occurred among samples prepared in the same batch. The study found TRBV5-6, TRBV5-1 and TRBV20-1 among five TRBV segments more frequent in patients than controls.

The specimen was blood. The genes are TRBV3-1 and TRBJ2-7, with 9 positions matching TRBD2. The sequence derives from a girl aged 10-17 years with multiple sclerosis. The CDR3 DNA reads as TGTGCCAGCAGCCAAGGGGCTAGCGGGAACTACGAGCAGTACTTC. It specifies CASSQGASGNYEQYF.